Each of the 17 T cell receptor beta chains below was sequenced from the same sample in a study of T cells in tuberculosis. Measured with immunoSEQ multiplex PCR; TCRdb has only the in-frame clones, and not every one. The repertoire holds approximately 88,000 clones, approximately 90% seen once, with approximately 1.9% in the top ten. After thawing and overnight rest, PBMC were stained with GMM-loaded CD1B tetramer, viability dye and anti-CD3 for sorting. The CD1B tetramers carried C32 glucose monomycolate purified from Rhodococcus equi. The sample comprised CD1b-GMM tetramer-negative cells sorted from PBMCs. The receptors here all came from an adult woman with latent tuberculosis.

The chain couples TRBV10-1 to TRBJ2-7; 8 positions match TRBD2. The CDR3 is 15 residues long. Trimming at V came to 4 bases and at J to 0 bases, leaving 5 bases not matched to a gene. CDR1 is WNHNN and CDR2 is SYGVQD in the germline V gene (reference sequence). The CDR3 spells CASSAAGASSYEQYV. The CDR3 DNA reads as TGCGCCAGCAGTGCAGCGGGGGCCAGCTCCTACGAGCAGTACGTC.

The genes are TRBV27 and TRBJ1-2; D ambiguous. Trimming took 3 bases from V and 2 from J, leaving 7 bases between them. CDR1 and CDR2 (germline): MNHEY, SMNVEV (reference sequence). The CDR3 is 13 residues long. The CDR3 protein is CASSLGRNYGYTF. The CDR3 coding sequence is TGTGCCAGCAGTTTGGGCCGAAACTATGGCTACACCTTC.

V is TRBV5-8 and J is TRBJ1-6; 9 nucleotides align to TRBD1. The CDR3 spans 19 residues. The V gene end was trimmed by 4 bases and the J gene end by 9 bases; junction bases not matched to a gene: 20. Germline V lookup: CDR1 SGHTS, CDR2 YDEGEE. CDR3: CASSRPIGTGILNTSPLHF. CDR3 bases: TGTGCCAGCAGCCGACCTATCGGGACAGGGATTTTAAATACTTCACCCCTCCACTTT.

The chain is built from TRBV6-1 and TRBJ1-5; possible D gene TRBD1, 6 bases. Trimming stripped 3 bases from V and 11 bases from J, with 17 bases between. Germline CDR1 MNHNS, CDR2 SASEGT. There are 14 residues in the CDR3. This chain's CDR3 is CASSEGQQGESQHF. The CDR3 DNA follows: TGTGCCAGCAGTGAGGGCCAACAGGGTGAGTCCCAGCATTTT.

The chain is built from TRBV27 and TRBJ2-1; 7 positions agree with TRBD2. This CDR3 spans 15 amino acids. Germline trimming cut 3 bases from V and 12 bases from J; bases unmatched to any gene: 14. Germline CDR1 reads MNHEY; CDR2 reads SMNVEV (reference sequence). CDR3 sequence: CASSFGRGNLVGQFF. CDR3 DNA: TGTGCCAGCAGTTTCGGGCGGGGGAACCTCGTCGGGCAGTTCTTC.

The genes are TRBV5-1 and TRBJ2-7; TRBD1 matches at 7 bases. With 0 bases clipped from V and 3 bases from J, the junction kept 6 bases outside the gene matches. CDR3 length: 15 amino acids. Germline V gene lookup returns CDR1 SGHRS and CDR2 YFSETQ. Written as DNA, the CDR3 is TGCGCCAGCAGCTTGGTAGCAGGGGGTATCTACGAGCAGTACTTC. It is translated as CASSLVAGGIYEQYF.

This sequence joins TRBV29-1 and TRBJ2-2; 8 nucleotides match TRBD1. V dropped 8 bases and J dropped 0; count of bases not matched to a gene: 14. Per germline, CDR1 SQVTM and CDR2 ANQGSEA. The CDR3 extends over 17 amino acids. The CDR3 is CSFGTIGDRPNTGELFF. CDR3 DNA: TGCAGCTTTGGAACAATAGGGGACAGGCCGAACACCGGGGAGCTGTTTTTT.

The V call is TRBV7-6, the J call TRBJ2-3; tentative D call: TRBD1 (5 bases). Germline lookup yields CDR1 SGHVS and CDR2 FNYEAQ. The V end lost 5 bases, the J end lost 5 bases, and 20 bases lay between the germline ends. The CDR3 covers 16 residues. This CDR3 is CASSLGSGEQGDTQYF. CDR3 sequence (DNA): TGTGCCAGCAGCCTGGGCTCAGGAGAGCAGGGAGATACGCAGTATTTT. Full variable domain (missing parts from reference TRBV7-6 and TRBJ2-3): GAGVSQSPRYKVTKRGQDVALRCDPISGHVSLYWYRQALGQGPEFLTYFNYEAQQDKSGLPNDRFSAERPEGSISTLTIQRTEQRDSAMYRCASSLGSGEQGDTQYFGPGTRLTVL.

This clone was found a few times. The chain links TRBV6-1 to TRBJ2-3; 10 nucleotides match TRBD2. The CDR3 loop spans 17 amino acids. V shed 2 bases and J 4 bases; nucleotides not matched to a gene: 9. CDR1 is MNHNS and CDR2 is SASEGT in the germline V gene. This CDR3 is CASSERASGGFADTQYF. The CDR3 DNA follows: TGTGCCAGCAGTGAAAGGGCTAGCGGGGGTTTCGCAGATACGCAGTATTTT.

In its sample, this clone was seen a few times. This rearrangement joins TRBV4-1 to TRBJ2-7; TRBD2 might be the D (6 bases). Germline-derived CDR1 and CDR2 are MGHRA and YSYEKL. This CDR3 spans 14 amino acids. Deletions cut 1 base from V and 0 bases from J, with 7 bases between. CDR3 DNA sequence: TGCGCCAGCAGCCAAGGACTAGGCTCCTACGAGCAGTACGTC. Translation: CASSQGLGSYEQYV.

This chain joins TRBV5-1 and TRBJ2-1, with a weak D call TRBD1 (6 bases). CDR1 SGHRS and CDR2 YFSETQ come from the germline V gene. The CDR3 is 15 amino acids. Deletions cut 4 bases from V and 3 bases from J, with 14 bases between. The CDR3 DNA follows: TGCGCCAGCAGCAACGCCGGGACAAACTACAATGAGCAGTTCTTC. Protein product: CASSNAGTNYNEQFF.

J is TRBJ1-6 and V is TRBV7-9; possible D gene TRBD1, 5 bases. V shed 1 base and J shed 7 bases, with 17 bases lying between them. Germline V lookup: CDR1 SEHNR, CDR2 FQNEAQ (reference sequence). The CDR3 is 17 amino acids. The CDR3 nucleotides are TGTGCCAGCAGCTTAGTGCCGGGGGAAAGGCGGAATTCACCCCTCCACTTT. Translation: CASSLVPGERRNSPLHF.

This chain links TRBV2 with TRBJ1-1; 8 bases match TRBD1. Germline V gene lookup returns CDR1 SNHLY and CDR2 FYNNEI. The CDR3 has 15 amino acids. J was trimmed by 4 bases and V by 6 bases; bases with no gene match: 10. The CDR3: CASRRTDRVATEAFF. CDR3 nucleotides: TGTGCCAGCAGGCGCACGGACAGGGTCGCCACTGAAGCTTTCTTT.

The chain employs TRBV28 and TRBJ1-2, with a possible D match to TRBD1 (6 bases). CDR3 length: 13 amino acids. Germline CDR1 and CDR2: MDHEN and SYDVKM. V was pared by 6 bases and J by 5 bases, with 13 bases between. For the CDR3, the DNA is TGTGCCAGCAGGGACAGCCCGGGATATGGCTACACCTTC. Amino acids: CASRDSPGYGYTF.

The chain joins TRBV6-5 to TRBJ2-1; TRBD2 agrees at 11 bases. CDR1 is MNHEY and CDR2 is SVGAGI in the germline V gene. The CDR3 extends over 16 amino acids. Germline trimming cut 4 bases from V and 4 bases from J; bases unmatched to any gene: 6. Here the CDR3 DNA reads TGTGCCAGCAGTTCAGAGACTAGCGGGGCATACAATGAGCAGTTCTTC. This gives the protein CASSSETSGAYNEQFF.

The chain couples TRBV5-1 to TRBJ2-5; TRBD1 agrees at 7 bases. Germline CDR1 SGHRS, CDR2 YFSETQ. CDR3 length equals 15 residues. J gave up 2 bases and V 4 bases, and 8 bases lay outside the gene matches. The CDR3 nucleotides are TGCGCCAGCAGCACACAGGGGACCTCGCAAGAGACCCAGTACTTC. It encodes CASSTQGTSQETQYF. Together with reference TRBV5-1 and TRBJ2-5, the CDR3 gives the full variable domain: KAGVTQTPRYLIKTRGQQVTLSCSPISGHRSVSWYQQTPGQGLQFLFEYFSETQRNKGNFPGRFSGRQFSNSRSEMNVSTLELGDSALYLCASSTQGTSQETQYFGPGTRLLVL.

The V gene is TRBV9, the J gene TRBJ2-3; 7 nucleotides line up with TRBD1. Germline CDR1 and CDR2: SGDLS and YYNGEE. CDR3 length: 17 residues. J gave up 1 base and V 3 bases, and 11 bases lay outside the gene matches. The CDR3 reads CASSAVAGTVRTDTQYF. CDR3 in DNA: TGTGCCAGCAGCGCAGTTGCAGGGACAGTGCGCACAGATACGCAGTATTTT.